Listed below are T cell receptor beta chains from one sample, sequenced in a study of blood T cell repertoires in COVID-19. Sequencing was performed with immunoSEQ multiplex PCR; in TCRdb, only in-frame clones are kept and a portion is missing. This sample has around 86,000 clones, with around 87% found just once. The sample was peripheral blood. The receptors come from a human donor with acute or convalescent COVID-19. The donor label of this sample is uncertain. CDR3s include the opening cysteine and the closing phenylalanine or tryptophan. A D gene is named only where the DNA matches it firmly. Not all rows give a size; the values are once, few, many and, for expanded clones, a class.

clone size	D gene	V gene	CDR3 length	J gene	CDR3 DNA	CDR3 protein
.	.	TRBV18	17	TRBJ1-5	TGTGCCAGCTCACCAAGTGGCGCAGGGGTGTTGAGTCAGCCCCAGCATTTT	CASSPSGAGVLSQPQHF
.	TRBD1	TRBV5-1	13	TRBJ1-2	TGCGCCAGCAGCTCACAGGGGAACTATGGCTACACCTTC	CASSSQGNYGYTF
.	.	TRBV28	13	TRBJ2-7	TGTGCCAGCTACCAGGGGTCCCAGGGCGAGCAGTACTTC	CASYQGSQGEQYF
.	.	TRBV18	12	TRBJ2-2	TGTGCCAGCTCACCACCGTACGGGGAGCTGTTTTTT	CASSPPYGELFF
.	.	TRBV10-1	13	TRBJ2-7	TGCGCCAGCAGCCCCAGGGGTACCTACGAGCAGTACTTC	CASSPRGTYEQYF
.	.	TRBV6-5	15	TRBJ2-5	TGTGCCAGCAGTAAACGTCTACAGGGTACAGAGACCCAGTACTTC	CASSKRLQGTETQYF
once	.	TRBV5-4	14	TRBJ1-2	TGTGCCAGCAGCTCGAACGGGGGGCTAAGGGGCTACACCTTC	CASSSNGGLRGYTF
few	.	TRBV2	18	TRBJ1-1	TGTGCCAGCAGTGAAGCTTATTGGGACACCGACATGAACACTGAAGCTTTCTTT	CASSEAYWDTDMNTEAFF
once	.	TRBV21-1	14	TRBJ2-7	TGTGCCAGCAGGGAACAGGGGGTTTCTGCGAAGCAGTACTTC	CASREQGVSAKQYF
.	.	TRBV18	14	TRBJ1-2	TGTGCCAGCTCACCAGCGGGCTTTGACTATGGCTACACCTTC	CASSPAGFDYGYTF
.	.	TRBV11-2	13	TRBJ2-5	TGTGCCAGCAGATTGAACATCCAAGAGACCCAGTACTTC	CASRLNIQETQYF
.	.	TRBV4-2	15	TRBJ1-1	TGTGCCAGCAGCCAAGTAGACACGGATCTCACTGAAGCTTTCTTT	CASSQVDTDLTEAFF
.	.	TRBV6-1	17	TRBJ1-3	TGTGCCAGCAGTGAAGGGGGGCCACCAGGGCTCGGAAACACCATATATTTT	CASSEGGPPGLGNTIYF
.	TRBD1	TRBV7-2	14	TRBJ1-2	TGTGCCAGCAGCAACGCCGGGACAGCCTATGGCTACACCTTC	CASSNAGTAYGYTF
.	TRBD1	TRBV30	14	TRBJ2-7	TGTGCCGCATTCCACCGGGACAGGGCCTACGAGCAGTACTTC	CAAFHRDRAYEQYF
.	TRBD2	TRBV7-3	16	TRBJ2-6	TGTGCCAGTGGGACGGGAGGACCCTCTGGGGCCAACGTCCTGACTTTC	CASGTGGPSGANVLTF
.	.	TRBV3-1/TRBV3-2	16	TRBJ2-7	TGTGCCAGCAGCCAAGATATCTCCTCGGTAGGGGGCGAGCAGTACTTC	CASSQDISSVGGEQYF
.	.	TRBV5-6	15	TRBJ2-7	TGTGCCAGCAGCTTGGGGCAGCGCGGCTCCTACGAGCAGTACTTC	CASSLGQRGSYEQYF
.	.	TRBV7-9	13	TRBJ2-1	TGTGCCAGCGCCTGGGGAGACGGGAATGAGCAGTTCTTC	CASAWGDGNEQFF
.	.	TRBV7-9	16	TRBJ2-5	TGTGCCAGCAGCTCTAGGGGGAAGCGGGGTCAAGAGACCCAGTACTTC	CASSSRGKRGQETQYF
.	.	TRBV7-9	13	TRBJ1-2	TGTGCCAGCAGCTTAGATGTGCAGTATGGCTACACCTTC	CASSLDVQYGYTF
.	TRBD1	TRBV30	15	TRBJ1-2	TGTGCTACGGGCAGGGGGACGGGTGAGAACTATGGCTACACCTTC	CATGRGTGENYGYTF
.	.	TRBV11-3	18	TRBJ1-5	TGTGCCAGCAGCTCCCCCAGGGGAGGGATGGGGGTAAATCAGCCCCAGCATTTT	CASSSPRGGMGVNQPQHF
.	.	TRBV6-5	13	TRBJ1-2	TGTGCCAGCAGCACAGGGCTCTACTATGGCTACACCTTC	CASSTGLYYGYTF
.	.	TRBV4-2	15	TRBJ1-4	TGTGCCAGCAGCCTATGGACAGACACTAATGAAAAACTGTTTTTT	CASSLWTDTNEKLFF
.	.	TRBV7-2	14	TRBJ1-6	TGTGCCAGCTCCTCGGCAGGGAGGGATTCACCCCTCCACTTT	CASSSAGRDSPLHF
.	.	TRBV3-1/TRBV3-2	17	TRBJ1-1	TGTGCCAGCAGCCAATTTACTTGGCGGGAAATAGCCACTGAAGCTTTCTTT	CASSQFTWREIATEAFF
.	TRBD2	TRBV7-9	15	TRBJ2-1	TGTGCCAGCAGCAAAGCCAGCGGGGAATACAATGAGCAGTTCTTC	CASSKASGEYNEQFF
.	.	TRBV3-1/TRBV3-2	16	TRBJ1-2	TGTGCCAGCAGCCAAGGTAGAGTGATACGGTCCTATGGCTACACCTTC	CASSQGRVIRSYGYTF
few	.	TRBV9	16	TRBJ1-3	TGTGCCAGCAGCGTAGCCGAGGGTAACTCTGGAAACACCATATATTTT	CASSVAEGNSGNTIYF
.	.	TRBV29-1	13	TRBJ1-2	TGCAGCGTTGATCATCCGGGAGTCGATGGCTACACCTTC	CSVDHPGVDGYTF
.	TRBD1	TRBV7-9	14	TRBJ2-3	TGTGCCAGCAGCATAACAGGGGGCACAGATACGCAGTATTTT	CASSITGGTDTQYF
.	.	TRBV7-2	14	TRBJ1-2	TGTGCCAGCAGCTTAAACGCAGGGGCGGGTGGCTACACCTTC	CASSLNAGAGGYTF
.	TRBD1	TRBV19	15	TRBJ2-7	TGTGCCAGTAGTACTCAGACAGGGGGCGTCTACGAGCAGTACTTC	CASSTQTGGVYEQYF
.	TRBD1	TRBV24-1	16	TRBJ1-5	TGTGCCACCAGCGCCACGGCCGGACAGGGAGATCAGCCCCAGCATTTT	CATSATAGQGDQPQHF
.	.	TRBV5-1	19	TRBJ1-1	TGCGCCAGCAGCTTCCCCCTTGGGGCAGGTGAAAATTTGAACACTGAAGCTTTCTTT	CASSFPLGAGENLNTEAFF
once	.	TRBV12-3/TRBV12-4	12	TRBJ2-5	TGTGCCAGCAGTTTAGTGAGGGAGACCCAGTACTTC	CASSLVRETQYF
.	.	TRBV30	12	TRBJ2-5	TGTGCCTGGAGTGTGAGGAGGGAGGCCCAGTACTTC	CAWSVRREAQYF
.	.	TRBV9	16	TRBJ1-6	TGTGCCAGCAGCACCGGCTCGGTAGGGGGTAATTCACCCCTCCACTTT	CASSTGSVGGNSPLHF
.	TRBD1	TRBV28	15	TRBJ2-5	TGTGCCAGCAGTTCTCCGGGACAGACTCAAGAGACCCAGTACTTC	CASSSPGQTQETQYF
.	.	TRBV18	16	TRBJ2-1	TGTGCCAGCTCACGAAATTCAGCGGAAATAAACAATGAGCAGTTCTTC	CASSRNSAEINNEQFF
.	.	TRBV5-8	13	TRBJ1-1	TGTGCCAGCAGCTTGACCGGCCGGAGTGAAGCTTTCTTT	CASSLTGRSEAFF
.	TRBD2	TRBV11-2	15	TRBJ2-7	TGTGCCAGCAGCTTAGGGCAGCGGGGGACTTACGAGCAGTACTTC	CASSLGQRGTYEQYF
.	.	TRBV19	16	TRBJ1-1	TGTGCCAGTATCGCCCGGGAGTGGGGCCTTGGCGCTGAAGCTTTCTTT	CASIAREWGLGAEAFF
.	TRBD2	TRBV28	15	TRBJ2-7	TGTGCCAGCACAGCTAGCGGGGTAATTACCTACGAGCAGTACTTC	CASTASGVITYEQYF
.	TRBD2	TRBV2	15	TRBJ2-7	TGTGCCAGCACCGAGCGGGGAACCCTCTCCTACGAGCAGTACTTC	CASTERGTLSYEQYF
.	.	TRBV24-1	15	TRBJ2-2	TGTGCCACCAGTGCTAAGGGGCGCGGTACCGGGGAGCTGTTTTTT	CATSAKGRGTGELFF
.	TRBD2	TRBV9	15	TRBJ2-3	TGTGCCAGCAGCGTACTGACTAGCGGCACAGATACGCAGTATTTT	CASSVLTSGTDTQYF
.	.	TRBV18	16	TRBJ1-1	TGTGCCAGCTCACTCCATCCCCCGACAGGGAACACTGAAGCTTTCTTT	CASSLHPPTGNTEAFF
.	.	TRBV2	14	TRBJ2-5	TGTGCCAGCAGTGCAAGCCTAGCTCAAGAGACCCAGTACTTC	CASSASLAQETQYF
.	TRBD1	TRBV30	14	TRBJ1-2	TGTGCCTGGACCGGGACAGCCAAGACCTATGGCTACACCTTC	CAWTGTAKTYGYTF
.	.	TRBV5-1	14	TRBJ2-5	TGCGCCAGCAGCTTGGGACACGTCCAAGAGACCCAGTACTTC	CASSLGHVQETQYF
.	TRBD1	TRBV2	14	TRBJ2-4	TGTGCCAGCAGGGGACAGCTAGCCAAAAACATTCAGTACTTC	CASRGQLAKNIQYF
.	TRBD2	TRBV28	16	TRBJ2-1	TGTGCCAGCACCCCGGGTGCGGGGGGGCCCTACAATGAGCAGTTCTTC	CASTPGAGGPYNEQFF
.	TRBD1	TRBV4-1	17	TRBJ1-4	TGCGCCAGCAGCCAAGGGGACCCGATCCAGGGGGGACAAAAACTGTTTTTT	CASSQGDPIQGGQKLFF
.	TRBD1	TRBV5-1	15	TRBJ2-3	TGCGCCAGCAGCCCAGCCGGACAGGGCACAGATACGCAGTATTTT	CASSPAGQGTDTQYF
.	TRBD1	TRBV2	15	TRBJ1-3	TGTGCCAGCAGAGGGTCGACAGGGACTGGAAACACCATATATTTT	CASRGSTGTGNTIYF